Listed here are 16 T cell receptor beta chains from one sample, sequenced in a study of post-analysis software for immune sequencing data. Unique molecular identifiers were built into the TCR beta cDNA libraries. TCRdb re-derived calls from the PCR reads in MiXCR, one entry per CDR3 protein. Altogether approximately 730,000 distinct CDR3 sequences are present, about 27% being singletons, with the ten largest covering 0.5% to 0.6%. The antigens of these receptors remain unknown. Study-level findings and limits: About five TRBV segments appeared more often in patients than in controls, and TRBV5-6, TRBV5-1 and TRBV20-1 were among these.

The sequenced sample consisted of blood. These receptors all stem from a girl aged 10 to 17 with multiple sclerosis.

This chain joins TRBV7-8 and TRBJ2-1, with D hard to call. Germline-derived CDR1 and CDR2 are SGHVS and FQNEAQ. V shed 5 bases and J shed 1 base, with 12 bases lying between them. CDR3 length: 15 residues. The CDR3 region has the DNA TGTGCCAGCAGCGAAAACCTCGGGTCCTACAATGAGCAGTTCTTC. This sequence encodes CASSENLGSYNEQFF.

This chain joins TRBV10-3 and TRBJ2-3; 8 bases map to TRBD2. V lost 7 bases to trimming and J lost 2 bases; unmatched junction nucleotides: 8. This CDR3 comprises 15 residues. Germline V CDR1 and CDR2: ENHRY, SYGVKD. The DNA for the CDR3 is TGTGCCATCAAGGAGGGTAGCGGGAACACAGATACGCAGTATTTT. It specifies CAIKEGSGNTDTQYF.

The chain employs TRBV20-1 and TRBJ2-7; TRBD2 aligns across 9 bases. V shed 4 bases, J shed 3 bases, and the junction held 4 bases outside the gene matches. The CDR3 spans 13 residues. Germline lookup yields CDR1 DFQATT and CDR2 SNEGSKA (reference sequence). The chain's CDR3 is CSATGSGSYEQYF. CDR3 DNA: TGCAGTGCTACCGGTAGCGGGAGCTACGAGCAGTACTTC.

This clonotype turned up a few times. The chain employs TRBV20-1 and TRBJ2-1; D gene uncertain. This CDR3 region has 14 residues. V gave up 6 bases and J gave up 6 bases, with 18 bases separating them. Per the germline V gene, CDR1 is DFQATT and CDR2 is SNEGSKA (reference sequence). CDR3 coding DNA: TGCAGTGCCCGGACCCCTAATGAGGTCAATGAGCAGTTCTTC. It specifies CSARTPNEVNEQFF.

This clonotype was found many times. V is TRBV7-2 and J is TRBJ1-5; D is undetermined. The germline V and J ends were trimmed by 1 base and 5 bases, with 6 bases remaining between them. Germline CDR1 and CDR2: SGHTA and FQGNSA. The CDR3 has 13 amino acids. CDR3 sequence: CASSLGRDQPQHF. CDR3 nucleotide sequence: TGTGCCAGCAGCTTAGGGCGGGATCAGCCCCAGCATTTT.

V gene TRBV5-1 combines with J gene TRBJ1-2; D remains unclear. Trimming shortened V by 3 bases and J by 8 bases, and 17 bases separated the two germline ends. CDR3 size: 14 residues. CDR1 is SGHRS, CDR2 YFSETQ, per germline. The CDR3 coding sequence is TGCGCCAGCAGCTCTCAAGGAGACCTGAGGGGCTACACCTTC. This gives the protein CASSSQGDLRGYTF.

This clonotype has just a few counts. V usage is TRBV20-1 and J usage is TRBJ2-7; D gene uncertain. With 4 bases removed from V and 3 bases from J, the gap between germline ends came to 1 base. CDR1 DFQATT and CDR2 SNEGSKA come from the germline V gene (reference sequence). The CDR3 runs 9 residues. This chain's CDR3 is CSAIYEQYF. DNA for the CDR3: TGCAGTGCTATCTACGAGCAGTACTTC.

The chain joins TRBV5-1 to TRBJ1-2; maybe TRBD1 (5 bases). Germline CDR1 reads SGHRS; CDR2 reads YFSETQ. The CDR3 length is 13 residues. Trimming removed 7 bases at V and 4 bases at J, with 14 bases between. The CDR3 loop reads CASGDRGGYGYTF. CDR3 coding DNA: TGCGCCAGCGGCGACCGCGGGGGCTATGGCTACACCTTC.

V and J are TRBV28 and TRBJ2-5; 7 nucleotides line up with TRBD1. Losses at the gene ends were 6 bases for V and 5 bases for J; bases not matched to a gene: 9. CDR1 and CDR2 from the germline V gene are MDHEN and SYDVKM. This CDR3 contains 14 residues. The CDR3 loop is CASSRQGFRETQYF. The CDR3, as DNA: TGTGCCAGCAGCCGACAGGGTTTTCGGGAGACCCAGTACTTC.

This clonotype was seen more than once but under ten times. The gene calls are TRBV29-1 and TRBJ2-5; a weak D match, TRBD2 (7 bases). There are 13 residues in the CDR3. CDR1 and CDR2 from the germline V gene are SQVTM and ANQGSEA. V gave up 6 bases and J gave up 7 bases, with 18 bases separating them. Written as DNA, the CDR3 is TGCAGCGTGAGAGGGGGGGGGTCCGGGACCCAGTACTTC. This codes for CSVRGGGSGTQYF. Full variable domain (remainder filled in from reference TRBV29-1 and TRBJ2-5): SAVISQKPSRDICQRGTSLTIQCQVDSQVTMMFWYRQQPGQSLTLIATANQGSEATYESGFVIDKFPISRPNLTFSTLTVSNMSPEDSSIYLCSVRGGGSGTQYFGPGTRLLVL.

This clonotype has just a few counts. This chain connects TRBV10-3 to TRBJ2-7; D call uncertain. Germline V lookup: CDR1 ENHRY, CDR2 SYGVKD. V was clipped by 3 bases and J by 3 bases, with 6 bases between them. The CDR3 is 12 amino acids. DNA of the CDR3: TGTGCCATCAGTGACCACTACTACGAGCAGTACTTC. Protein sequence: CAISDHYYEQYF.

V and J are TRBV5-1 and TRBJ2-7; D gene uncertain. Germline V gene lookup returns CDR1 SGHRS and CDR2 YFSETQ. Trimming left V 3 bases short and J 3 bases short, with 10 bases between. The CDR3 has 13 residues. This chain's CDR3 is CASSSLDGYEQYF. Here the CDR3 DNA reads TGCGCCAGCAGCTCCCTTGACGGCTACGAGCAGTACTTC.

At least ten counts were recorded for this clonotype. This rearrangement joins TRBV20-1 to TRBJ2-1; D gene ambiguous. The CDR3 is made up of 17 amino acids. The V gene lost 6 bases and the J gene lost 6 bases, with 27 bases spanning the gap. From germline, CDR1 is DFQATT and CDR2 SNEGSKA (reference sequence). CDR3 protein: CSAPRAIVVSVGNEQFF. The DNA of the CDR3 is TGCAGTGCCCCTCGGGCAATAGTTGTCTCCGTAGGCAATGAGCAGTTCTTC.

This clonotype has more than one count but fewer than ten. V gene TRBV3-1 combines with J gene TRBJ2-1; D remains ambiguous. V was shortened by 0 bases and J by 2 bases, with 8 bases between the two germline ends. CDR1 is LGHDT and CDR2 is YNNKEL in the germline V gene (reference sequence). The CDR3 extends over 15 amino acids. The CDR3 spells CASSQDFQPYNEQFF. CDR3 nucleotides: TGTGCCAGCAGCCAAGATTTTCAGCCCTACAATGAGCAGTTCTTC.

The gene calls are TRBV4-3 and TRBJ1-2, with D maybe TRBD1 (5 bases). The CDR3 has 13 residues. Germline CDR1 is LGHNA and CDR2 is YSLEER. Trimming stripped 3 bases from V and 8 bases from J, with 13 bases between. The CDR3, as DNA: TGCGCCAGCAGCCAGCATGGGGCGGGAGGCTACACCTTC. As protein: CASSQHGAGGYTF.

To note about this clonotype: Given the absence of the conserved phenylalanine or tryptophan at the CDR3 end, a read error is likely. The chain joins TRBV2 to TRBJ2-3; D gene ambiguous. Germline V lookup: CDR1 SNHLY, CDR2 FYNNEI. This CDR3 has 13 amino acids. Trimming cost V 6 bases and J 2 bases, with 9 bases left between them. The CDR3, as DNA: TGTGCCAGCAGCACCTGGCACACAGATACGCAGTATGTT. Protein: CASSTWHTDTQYV.